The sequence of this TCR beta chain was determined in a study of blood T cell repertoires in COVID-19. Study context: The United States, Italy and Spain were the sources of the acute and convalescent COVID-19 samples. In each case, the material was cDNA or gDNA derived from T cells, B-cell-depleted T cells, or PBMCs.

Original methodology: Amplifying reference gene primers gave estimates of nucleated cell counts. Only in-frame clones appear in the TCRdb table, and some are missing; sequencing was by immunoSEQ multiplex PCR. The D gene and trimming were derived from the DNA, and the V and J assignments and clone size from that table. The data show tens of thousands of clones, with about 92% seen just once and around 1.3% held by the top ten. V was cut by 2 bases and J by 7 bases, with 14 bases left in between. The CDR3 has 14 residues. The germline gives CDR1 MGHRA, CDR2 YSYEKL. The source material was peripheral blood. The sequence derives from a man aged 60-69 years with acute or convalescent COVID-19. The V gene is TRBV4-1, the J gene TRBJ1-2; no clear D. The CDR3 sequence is CASSQNGGEFGYTF. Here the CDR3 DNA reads TGCGCCAGCAGCCAAAATGGCGGGGAATTTGGCTACACCTTC.